The clone carrying this T cell receptor beta chain was picked up many times. The antigen remains unidentified. From the 5' RACE reads, TCRdb called clonotypes with MiXCR, one entry per CDR3 protein. Among 120,000 to 150,000 distinct CDR3 sequences listed, about 5.5% were seen once. This specimen belongs to a study of T-cell memory formation after mild COVID-19. Looking at the study overall: Across donors, TCR clusters were largely donor specific. General study findings and limits: Some clones that responded turned up in pre-infection memory, which suggests that cross-reactive memory joined in. CD4+ contracting clones lay mainly in CM and EM, CD8+ ones in EMRA.

CDR3 length: 15 amino acids. Germline V lookup: CDR1 SGHVS, CDR2 FQNEAQ. V lost 7 bases, J lost 9 bases, and 10 bases stayed unmatched. Input material: PBMCs or a T cell subset sorted from them (not recorded which). The gene calls are TRBV7-8 and TRBJ2-1; 12 nucleotides match TRBD2. This TCR was sampled from an adult woman who had mild COVID-19 (a few samples of this study predate the infection). Cell type and time point are not known. CDR3 bases: TGTGCCAGCAAGGATCTAGCGGGGGGGCCGAGTGAGCAGTTCTTC. It codes for CASKDLAGGPSEQFF. The variable domain in full, with the rest retrieved from reference TRBV7-8 and TRBJ2-1, is GAGVSQSPRYKVAKRGQDVALRCDPISGHVSLFWYQQALGQGPEFLTYFQNEAQLDKSGLPSDRFFAERPEGSVSTLKIQRTQQEDSAVYLCASKDLAGGPSEQFFGPGTRLTVL.